These T cell receptor beta chains were read from a single sample in a study of T-cell reconstitution after alpha-beta-depleted transplantation in children. TCRdb re-called the PCR reads through MiXCR, storing one row per CDR3 protein. Among some 640,000 distinct CDR3 sequences listed, roughly 15% were seen once. Specimen: PBMCs from the stem cell graft donor, collected from the stem cell graft. Every receptor here comes from a human donor who donated a stem cell graft to a child with acute myeloid leukemia. The CDR3 runs from the conserved cysteine through the conserved F or W. A D gene is named only where the DNA matches it firmly. Clone size is shown for a subset of rows, as once, few, many or a class of expanded clone.

clone_size	v_call	j_call	d_call	cdr3_aa	cdr3_nt
many	TRBV20-1	TRBJ2-3	NA	CSASGTGKDTQYF	TGCAGTGCTAGCGGAACCGGGAAGGATACGCAGTATTTT
NA	TRBV5-1	TRBJ1-1	NA	CASSLEDSMNTEAFF	TGCGCCAGCAGCTTGGAGGACAGCATGAACACTGAAGCTTTCTTT
many	TRBV20-1	TRBJ1-5	NA	CSAREDLGNQPQHF	TGCAGTGCAAGGGAGGATCTTGGCAATCAGCCCCAGCATTTT
NA	TRBV20-1	TRBJ1-1	NA	CSATIGGPNTEAFF	TGCAGTGCCACTATAGGAGGCCCGAACACTGAAGCTTTCTTT
many	TRBV4-2	TRBJ2-1	NA	CASSQGLSPHNEQFF	TGTGCCAGCAGCCAAGGTCTATCGCCGCACAATGAGCAGTTCTTC
NA	TRBV10-3	TRBJ1-2	TRBD1	CAISESNVGTGFYGYTF	TGTGCCATCAGTGAGTCGAATGTAGGGACAGGCTTCTATGGCTACACCTTC
NA	TRBV6-2/TRBV6-3	TRBJ2-7	NA	CASRPGDINYEQYF	TGTGCCAGCAGGCCCGGGGATATCAACTACGAGCAGTACTTC
few	TRBV5-5	TRBJ1-4	NA	CASSLESGSPFNEKLFF	TGTGCCAGCAGCTTGGAGTCCGGGAGCCCCTTTAATGAAAAACTGTTTTTT
many	TRBV10-3	TRBJ2-1	NA	CAISDWANEQFF	TGTGCCATCAGTGACTGGGCGAATGAGCAGTTCTTC
many	TRBV20-1	TRBJ2-5	TRBD2	CSANEERGLETQYF	TGCAGTGCTAACGAAGAGCGGGGGTTAGAGACCCAGTACTTC
many	TRBV20-1	TRBJ2-1	NA	CSAAHRTHNEQFF	TGCAGTGCTGCTCACAGGACCCACAATGAGCAGTTCTTC
many	TRBV15	TRBJ1-1	NA	CATSRGPRGETEAFF	TGTGCCACCAGCAGAGGACCCAGGGGCGAGACTGAAGCTTTCTTT
NA	TRBV5-1	TRBJ2-6	TRBD1	CASSLADRVGANVLTF	TGCGCCAGCAGCTTGGCTGACAGGGTTGGGGCCAACGTCCTGACTTTC
NA	TRBV7-9	TRBJ2-3	NA	CASSSGLGYTDTQYF	TGTGCCAGCAGCTCAGGGTTGGGATACACAGATACGCAGTATTTT
many	TRBV20-1	TRBJ2-5	NA	CSARDGGRGPEWETQYF	TGCAGTGCTAGAGATGGAGGCAGGGGCCCCGAATGGGAGACCCAGTACTTC
few	TRBV2	TRBJ2-1	NA	CASNLAKDNEQFF	TGTGCCAGCAACCTAGCGAAGGACAATGAGCAGTTCTTC
NA	TRBV7-2	TRBJ1-5	NA	CASSLGVAIPRPQHF	TGTGCCAGCAGCTTAGGGGTGGCGATACCCCGTCCCCAGCATTTT
few	TRBV15	TRBJ2-7	NA	CATSRDLAGSSYEQYF	TGTGCCACCAGCAGAGATCTGGCAGGGAGCTCCTACGAGCAGTACTTC
NA	TRBV7-9	TRBJ2-3	NA	CASSLNTGTDTQYF	TGTGCCAGCAGCTTAAATACGGGCACAGATACGCAGTATTTT
many	TRBV20-1	TRBJ1-2	NA	CSARGGNRYGYTF	TGCAGTGCTAGGGGGGGGAATAGATATGGCTACACCTTC
NA	TRBV4-3	TRBJ2-7	NA	CASSQDLRGGPYEQYF	TGCGCCAGCAGCCAAGATCTCAGGGGGGGGCCCTACGAGCAGTACTTC
NA	TRBV5-1	TRBJ1-1	NA	CASSTGRGETEAFF	TGCGCCAGCAGCACCGGCCGGGGAGAGACTGAAGCTTTCTTT
NA	TRBV20-1	TRBJ2-3	NA	CSARNPVATDTQYF	TGCAGTGCTAGAAACCCGGTGGCCACAGATACGCAGTATTTT
NA	TRBV11-2	TRBJ1-4	NA	CASSPHSTGEKLFF	TGTGCCAGCAGCCCCCACTCCACCGGTGAAAAACTGTTTTTT
NA	TRBV5-5	TRBJ2-3	NA	CASSLGVLLASPDTQYF	TGTGCCAGCAGCTTGGGGGTCCTTCTAGCATCTCCAGATACGCAGTATTTT
NA	TRBV20-1	TRBJ2-2	NA	CSARPWANTGELFF	TGCAGTGCTAGACCGTGGGCGAACACCGGGGAGCTGTTTTTT